Listed here are 6 T cell receptor beta chains from one sample, sequenced in a study of a mutant IDH1 vaccine in newly diagnosed glioma. These receptors lack a known antigen. Regarding time point: week 23, last vaccination. Doses comprised 300 ug of mutant IDH1 20-mer peptide each, plus topical imiquimod. The table came from immunoSEQ multiplex PCR; TCRdb's copy has only in-frame clones and leaves some out. The sample has around 78,000 clones, over 75% seen once. The sequenced sample was PBMCs, obtained from a glioma patient whose treatment included an IDH1 peptide vaccine. These receptors all stem from a man under 40 with glioma. Some clones in this sample may be carry-over from other donors' samples.

The V gene is TRBV29-1, the J gene TRBJ2-5, with TRBD2 as a possible D gene (6 bases). CDR3 length: 12 amino acids. Per germline, CDR1 SQVTM and CDR2 ANQGSEA. Deletions cut 7 bases from V and 2 bases from J, with 11 bases between. CDR3 nucleotides: TGCAGCGGACGGGGGAGGCAAGAGACCCAGTACTTC. Translation gives CSGRGRQETQYF.

This chain connects TRBV7-9 to TRBJ2-1; no firm D call. The germline V and J ends were trimmed by 8 bases and 9 bases, with 8 bases remaining between them. This CDR3 is 10 amino acids long. Germline V gene lookup returns CDR1 SEHNR and CDR2 FQNEAQ (reference sequence). The CDR3: CASGVGEQFF. The DNA of the CDR3 is TGTGCCAGCGGGGTGGGTGAGCAGTTCTTC. Looking up the rest from reference TRBV7-9 and TRBJ2-1 gives the full variable domain: DTGVSQNPRHKITKRGQNVTFRCDPISEHNRLYWYRQTLGQGPEFLTYFQNEAQLEKSRLLSDRFSAERPKGSFSTLEIQRTEQGDSAMYLCASGVGEQFFGPGTRLTVL.

This clone was counted only a few times. This rearrangement joins TRBV2 to TRBJ1-2; D uncertain. The CDR3 is 11 residues long. V lost 9 bases, J lost 5 bases, and 10 bases lay in between. In germline, CDR1 is SNHLY, CDR2 FYNNEI. DNA of the CDR3: TGTGCCAGTACGCAGAGGTATGGCTACACCTTC. Protein product: CASTQRYGYTF.

The chain carries TRBV5-6 and TRBJ2-3, with 11 nucleotides matching TRBD1. Germline CDR1 reads SGHDT; CDR2 reads YYEEEE. The V and J ends lost 4 bases and 0 bases, in that order; junction bases with no gene match: 4. CDR3 length equals 16 residues. CDR3 residues: CASSRRTGGSTDTQYF. The CDR3 DNA reads as TGTGCCAGCAGCCGACGGACAGGGGGCAGCACAGATACGCAGTATTTT.

The chain links TRBV27 to TRBJ1-5; D is undetermined. The germline CDR1 and CDR2 sequences are MNHEY and SMNVEV (reference sequence). The CDR3 extends over 16 amino acids. Trimming removed 0 bases at V and 2 bases at J, with 11 bases between. This CDR3 reads CASSLSRTRGNQPQHF. Here the CDR3 DNA reads TGTGCCAGCAGTTTATCCCGGACTCGGGGCAATCAGCCCCAGCATTTT.

J is TRBJ1-4 and V is TRBV4-3; no definite D call. Germline values: CDR1 LGHNA, CDR2 YSLEER. The CDR3 is 17 residues long. V was pared by 1 base and J by 0 bases, with 12 bases between. CDR3: CASSQVLRRATNEKLFF. The CDR3 DNA reads TGCGCCAGCAGCCAAGTTTTACGGCGGGCAACTAATGAAAAACTGTTTTTT.